Each of the 31 T cell receptor beta chains below was sequenced from the same sample in a study of blood T cell repertoires in COVID-19. TCRdb's table, derived via immunoSEQ multiplex PCR, lists solely in-frame clones and lacks some. The table lists a few hundred thousand clones, approximately 86% of them singletons. Sequencing was done on a sample of peripheral blood. The receptor set was obtained from a woman aged 25 to 45 who had recovered from COVID-19.

The chain uses TRBV28 and TRBJ2-3, with TRBD2 matching over 7 bases. This CDR3 has 14 residues. Germline-derived CDR1 and CDR2 are MDHEN and SYDVKM. V lost 2 bases and J lost 5; bases outside the gene matches: 4. The CDR3 nucleotides are TGTGCCAGCAGTTTAGTGGGGGGGATAGATACGCAGTATTTT. Its protein product is CASSLVGGIDTQYF.

On this clone: The same CDR3 also results from other DNA sequences found in this sample. The chain uses TRBV4-1 and TRBJ2-6; tentatively, D is TRBD1 (6 bases). This CDR3 is 14 amino acids long. V was clipped by 1 base and J by 13 bases, with 14 bases between them. CDR1 and CDR2 (germline): MGHRA, YSYEKL. CDR3 sequence reads: CASSQVGQRRVLTF. Written as DNA, the CDR3 is TGCGCCAGCAGCCAAGTAGGACAGCGAAGAGTCCTGACTTTC.

The chain employs TRBV4-1 and TRBJ1-1; 10 bases map to TRBD1. V dropped 1 base and J dropped 3; count of bases not matched to a gene: 8. This CDR3 is 17 amino acids long. Per the germline V gene, CDR1 is MGHRA and CDR2 is YSYEKL. The CDR3 protein is CASSQGTGGGLYTEAFF. DNA of the CDR3: TGCGCCAGCAGCCAAGGGACAGGGGGTGGTTTGTACACTGAAGCTTTCTTT.

This clone was seen a few times. The V gene is TRBV15, the J gene TRBJ2-2, with 9 nucleotides matching TRBD2. The length of the CDR3 is 15 residues. Germline V gives CDR1 LNHNV, CDR2 YYDKDF (reference sequence). J lost 6 bases, V lost 0 bases, and 2 bases had no gene match. CDR3 DNA: TGTGCCACCAGCAGAGAGCTAGCGGGGCCCGGGGAGCTGTTTTTT. It codes for CATSRELAGPGELFF. Full variable domain (remainder filled in from reference TRBV15 and TRBJ2-2): DAMVIQNPRYQVTQFGKPVTLSCSQTLNHNVMYWYQQKSSQAPKLLFHYYDKDFNNEADTPDNFQSRRPNTSFCFLDIRSPGLGDTAMYLCATSRELAGPGELFFGEGSRLTVL.

The CDR3 DNA follows: TGTGCCAGCAGCTTACGTAATACAGGGGGAGCTTTCTTT. Translated, it gives CASSLRNTGGAFF. The chain carries TRBV7-9 and TRBJ1-1; 8 bases are a match to TRBD1. The CDR3 is 13 residues long. Germline V lookup: CDR1 SEHNR, CDR2 FQNEAQ (reference sequence). V lost 2 bases to trimming and J lost 10 bases; unmatched junction nucleotides: 6.

The table lists this clone with a count of one. The rearrangement joins TRBV28 to TRBJ1-2, with 11 nucleotides matching TRBD1. The CDR3 has 15 residues. The V gene end was trimmed by 3 bases and the J gene end by 4 bases; junction bases not matched to a gene: 4. Germline V gene lookup returns CDR1 MDHEN and CDR2 SYDVKM. CDR3 nucleotide sequence: TGTGCCAGCAGTTTCCCGGGACAGGGGGTCTATGGCTACACCTTC. Translated: CASSFPGQGVYGYTF.

The chain uses TRBV9 and TRBJ2-5, with 9 positions matching TRBD2. The CDR3 has 16 amino acids. V trimming: 4 bases; J trimming: 5 bases; junction bases outside the gene matches: 12. Germline V gene lookup returns CDR1 SGDLS and CDR2 YYNGEE. The CDR3 protein is CASSSEAGGPGETQYF. In DNA, the CDR3 is TGTGCCAGCAGCTCAGAGGCGGGAGGGCCAGGGGAGACCCAGTACTTC. The full variable domain, completed using reference TRBV9 and TRBJ2-5, is DSGVTQTPKHLITATGQRVTLRCSPRSGDLSVYWYQQSLDQGLQFLIQYYNGEERAKGNILERFSAQQFPDLHSELNLSSLELGDSALYFCASSSEAGGPGETQYFGPGTRLLVL.

CDR3 sequence (DNA): TGTGCCAGCAGTTACTCCTGGGATAGCGGGGGGGCCCAGTACTTC. Translation: CASSYSWDSGGAQYF. The rearrangement uses TRBV6-5 and TRBJ2-5; 11 bases line up with TRBD2. The CDR3 spans 15 residues. With V trimmed by 0 bases and J by 9 bases, 6 bases remained unmatched. CDR1 and CDR2 from the germline V gene are MNHEY and SVGAGI.

This clone was detected a few times. This chain joins TRBV28 and TRBJ1-5; 8 bases fit TRBD1. With 5 bases clipped from V and 6 bases from J, the junction kept 9 bases outside the gene matches. The CDR3 is 15 amino acids. Germline lookup yields CDR1 MDHEN and CDR2 SYDVKM. This chain's CDR3 is CASSNGAGGFQPQHF. The CDR3 DNA reads TGTGCCAGCAGTAATGGGGCAGGGGGCTTTCAGCCCCAGCATTTT.

The rearrangement joins TRBV7-8 to TRBJ1-1, with D perhaps TRBD1 (5 bases). Germline V gives CDR1 SGHVS, CDR2 FQNEAQ. Trimming removed 5 bases at V and 2 bases at J, with 12 bases between. The CDR3 length is 14 residues. The CDR3 DNA reads TGTGCCAGCAGCCAGACAGCGGGAAACACTGAAGCTTTCTTT. It codes for CASSQTAGNTEAFF.

A word on this clone: Just one base apart from a much larger clone, this may be a read error. The chain couples TRBV5-6 to TRBJ2-2; 7 bases align to TRBD1. The CDR3 has 14 residues. Trimming cost V 7 bases and J 3 bases; bases outside gene matches: 6. Germline V gives CDR1 SGHDT, CDR2 YYEEEE. CDR3 sequence (DNA): TGTGCCAGCGGCTGGGGACAGTACACCGGGGAGCTGTTTTTT. This gives the protein CASGWGQYTGELFF.

This clone was seen a handful of times. The gene calls are TRBV5-4 and TRBJ1-5; 10 bases match TRBD1. Germline V gene data show CDR1 as SGHNT and CDR2 as YYREEE (reference sequence). This CDR3 region has 15 residues. V lost 0 bases, J lost 8 bases, and 5 bases stayed unmatched. The DNA of the CDR3 is TGTGCCAGCAGCTTGGGGGGACAGGGGTCGGAGCCCCAGCATTTT. Protein product: CASSLGGQGSEPQHF.

The chain recombines TRBV24-1 with TRBJ2-5; no reliable D call. The length of the CDR3 is 12 residues. Germline loops: CDR1 KGHDR, CDR2 SFDVKD. V shed 3 bases and J shed 4 bases, with 5 bases lying between them. The CDR3 bases are TGTGCCACCAGTGATCCGTCAGAGACCCAGTACTTC. It specifies CATSDPSETQYF.

V is TRBV4-2 and J is TRBJ2-1; the D is unclear. Per the germline V gene, CDR1 is LGHNA and CDR2 is YNFKEQ. Trimming took off 4 bases at V and 5 bases at J, with 6 bases between the two ends. The CDR3 is 12 amino acids. This chain's CDR3 is CASSPSDNEQFF. The CDR3 region has the DNA TGTGCCAGCAGCCCCAGTGACAATGAGCAGTTCTTC.

This clone appeared a single time. V and J are TRBV6-5 and TRBJ1-5; 8 positions match TRBD1. Germline assignment: CDR1 MNHEY and CDR2 SVGAGI. The CDR3 runs 15 residues. J lost 3 bases, V lost 5 bases, and 6 bases had no gene match. The CDR3 reads CASSIRGQVNQPQHF. Written as DNA, the CDR3 is TGTGCCAGCAGTATAAGGGGACAGGTCAATCAGCCCCAGCATTTT.

The V and J genes are TRBV7-2 and TRBJ1-4, with 7 bases that match TRBD1. The germline V gene has CDR1 SGHTA and CDR2 FQGNSA. CDR3 length: 13 residues. J lost 7 bases, V lost 5 bases, and 4 bases had no gene match. The chain's CDR3 is CASSRDRTEKLFF. The CDR3, as DNA: TGTGCCAGCAGCCGGGACAGAACTGAAAAACTGTTTTTT.

The gene calls are TRBV6-6 and TRBJ1-4; D is ambiguous. V lost 4 bases and J 3 bases, leaving 9 bases between the germline ends. The V gene's germline CDR1 is MNHNY and CDR2 SVGAGI (reference sequence). The CDR3 contains 14 residues. The CDR3 DNA reads TGTGCCAGCAGTTCCGACTGGTCTAATGAAAAACTGTTTTTT. Encoded protein: CASSSDWSNEKLFF.

The rearrangement links TRBV28 to TRBJ2-7, with 9 bases aligning to TRBD1. The V gene's germline CDR1 is MDHEN and CDR2 SYDVKM. V lost 3 bases and J lost 5; bases outside the gene matches: 5. The CDR3 totals 14 residues. The CDR3 sequence is CASSFLDRGNEQYF. In DNA form, the CDR3 reads TGTGCCAGCAGTTTTTTGGACAGGGGAAACGAGCAGTACTTC. The whole variable domain, remainder taken from reference TRBV28 and TRBJ2-7, is DVKVTQSSRYLVKRTGEKVFLECVQDMDHENMFWYRQDPGLGLRLIYFSYDVKMKEKGDIPEGYSVSREKKERFSLILESASTNQTSMYLCASSFLDRGNEQYFGPGTRLTVT.

The CDR3 bases are TGTGCCTGGGGCCCCGGGACGGGGGGGCCAGAGACCCAGTACTTC. Translating gives CAWGPGTGGPETQYF. This chain connects TRBV30 to TRBJ2-5; the match to TRBD2 covers 8 bases. V gave up 5 bases and J gave up 4 bases; unmatched junction bases: 12. Looked up from germline, CDR1 is GTSNPN and CDR2 is SVGIG (reference sequence). There are 15 residues in the CDR3. The variable domain in full, with the rest retrieved from reference TRBV30 and TRBJ2-5, is SQTIHQWPATLVQPVGSPLSLECTVEGTSNPNLYWYRQAAGRGLQLLFYSVGIGQISSEVPQNLSASRPQDRQFILSSKKLLLSDSGFYLCAWGPGTGGPETQYFGPGTRLLVL.

The chain has TRBV29-1 and TRBJ2-3; TRBD2 agrees at 8 bases. Germline CDR1 SQVTM, CDR2 ANQGSEA. The CDR3 sequence is 14 residues long. Unmatched junction bases numbered 7, after V lost 3 bases and J lost 5 bases. This chain's CDR3 is CSVDKAGVRDTQYF. The CDR3 nucleotides read TGCAGCGTTGATAAAGCGGGAGTCAGAGATACGCAGTATTTT.

CDR3 nucleotides: TGTGCCAGTAGTGACTGGGGGCAACTTTTCTACGAGCAGTACTTC. As protein: CASSDWGQLFYEQYF. V and J are TRBV19 and TRBJ2-7, with D maybe TRBD1 (6 bases). There are 15 residues in the CDR3. Per the germline V gene, CDR1 is LNHDA and CDR2 is SQIVND (reference sequence). Trimming cost V 5 bases and J 3 bases, with 17 bases left between them.

The chain employs TRBV6-2 or TRBV6-3 and TRBJ2-5; the D gene is possibly TRBD2 (5 bases). Germline lookup yields CDR1 MNHEY and CDR2 SVGEGT. This CDR3 region has 12 residues. V was clipped by 6 bases and J by 5 bases, with 10 bases between them. CDR3 nucleotides: TGTGCCAGCAGCCAATCGGGGGAGACCCAGTACTTC. It translates to CASSQSGETQYF.

The chain joins TRBV29-1 to TRBJ1-1; D is possibly TRBD1 (5 bases). The CDR3 loop spans 14 amino acids. Germline CDR1 and CDR2: SQVTM and ANQGSEA. V gave up 7 bases and J gave up 0 bases, with 15 bases separating them. For the CDR3, the DNA is TGCAGCGCTGGAAGGGGCAGGGTGAACACTGAAGCTTTCTTT. Its protein is CSAGRGRVNTEAFF.

This clone showed up just once. The V call is TRBV21-1, the J call TRBJ1-4; the table's D gene call, TRBD1, was not cross checked with the DNA. TRBV21-1 is shown as a pseudogene. This CDR3 comprises 19 residues. The CDR3 is CASSKGLSGRNPTNEKLFF. The DNA of the CDR3 is TGTGCCAGCAGCAAAGGTTTAAGTGGGCGAAATCCAACTAATGAAAAACTGTTTTTT.

The chain joins TRBV19 to TRBJ1-1; D not resolved. Trimming shortened V by 6 bases and J by 3 bases, and 11 bases separated the two germline ends. Germline V gene lookup returns CDR1 LNHDA and CDR2 SQIVND (reference sequence). The CDR3 contains 13 residues. The CDR3 region is CASRISDYTEAFF. The CDR3 DNA reads as TGTGCCAGTAGGATCTCGGACTACACTGAAGCTTTCTTT.

The sample holds a few counts of this clone. This chain links TRBV6-4 with TRBJ2-7, with 8 positions matching TRBD1. The CDR3 spans 12 residues. From germline, CDR1 is MRHNA and CDR2 SNTAGT. With V trimmed by 7 bases and J by 7 bases, 6 bases remained unmatched. For the CDR3, the DNA is TGTGCCAGCAACCAGGGGGCGTATGAGCAGTACTTC. Translation: CASNQGAYEQYF.

The V gene is TRBV19, the J gene TRBJ1-1; D is perhaps TRBD1 (5 bases). This CDR3 contains 13 residues. Per the germline V gene, CDR1 is LNHDA and CDR2 is SQIVND (reference sequence). The ends were cut back, 9 bases at V and 4 bases at J, with 15 bases in the middle. The CDR3 protein is CASRRAPGTEAFF. The DNA for the CDR3 is TGTGCCAGCCGCAGGGCCCCGGGCACTGAAGCTTTCTTT.

The chain links TRBV19 to TRBJ1-2; 8 nucleotides agree with TRBD1. The length of the CDR3 is 13 residues. V lost 7 bases and J lost 3; bases outside the gene matches: 4. The germline V gene has CDR1 LNHDA and CDR2 SQIVND (reference sequence). The CDR3 loop is CASTPTGDYGYTF. For the CDR3, the DNA is TGTGCCAGTACCCCGACAGGGGACTATGGCTACACCTTC.

The chain couples TRBV19 to TRBJ2-1, with TRBD2 matching 11 bases. The V gene's germline CDR1 is LNHDA and CDR2 SQIVND (reference sequence). With 4 bases clipped from V and 5 bases from J, the junction kept 4 bases outside the gene matches. This CDR3 is built from 15 residues. Here the CDR3 reads CASSKTSGGNNEQFF. In nucleotides, the CDR3 is TGTGCCAGTAGTAAAACTAGCGGGGGAAACAATGAGCAGTTCTTC.

The chain carries TRBV19 and TRBJ1-5; a possible D gene is TRBD1 (6 bases). V was pared by 6 bases and J by 7 bases, with 19 bases between. The CDR3 has 15 residues. CDR1 is LNHDA and CDR2 is SQIVND in the germline V gene (reference sequence). Written as DNA, the CDR3 is TGTGCCAGTAGCTCGGGGGGGGCTGTCAGGCAGCCCCAGCATTTT. Protein product: CASSSGGAVRQPQHF.

The chain employs TRBV19 and TRBJ1-5, with TRBD1 matching 7 bases. The CDR3 has 15 residues. Trimming removed 7 bases from V and 1 base from J; junction bases left unmatched: 7. Germline CDR1 is LNHDA and CDR2 is SQIVND (reference sequence). Here the CDR3 reads CASTDRAGSNQPQHF. The CDR3 nucleotides read TGTGCCAGTACTGACAGGGCGGGGAGCAATCAGCCCCAGCATTTT.